The clone carrying this T cell receptor beta chain showed up many times. The antigen is undetermined. This specimen belongs to a study of Graves' ophthalmopathy and Graves' hyperthyroidism. Study-level findings and limits: Most thyroid clonotypes expanded beyond 0.001 frequency were also found in blood. The model achieved 55% to 71% sensitivity and 72.22% specificity for ophthalmopathy progression.

The CDR3 runs to 15 residues. Trimming shortened V by 2 bases and J by 2 bases, and 12 bases separated the two germline ends. Germline CDR1 reads LNHNV; CDR2 reads YYDKDF (reference sequence). CDR3 regions of TCR beta were amplified from RNA transcripts. HTBI primers were employed in first-round RT-PCR, then a second-round multiplex PCR followed. TCRdb ran MiXCR on the multiplex PCR reads and lists one entry per CDR3 protein. The sample contains over 650,000 distinct CDR3 sequences, just over 40% of which appear only once. This chain uses TRBV15 with TRBJ2-5; a weak D match, TRBD2 (6 bases). The TCR originated in an adult man with Graves' ophthalmopathy. Sequences were obtained from peripheral blood. DNA for the CDR3: TGTGCCACCAGCAGAACGCGAGGAGGGCAAGAGACCCAGTACTTC. Its translation is CATSRTRGGQETQYF.